The source of this T cell receptor (beta chain) is a study of T cells in Graves' hyperthyroidism and ophthalmopathy. RNA transcripts were the template for amplifying TCR beta CDR3 regions. In the first-round RT-PCR of the TCR CDR3, the HTBI primer set was used. TCRdb re-analysed the multiplex PCR reads in MiXCR, keeping a single row per CDR3 protein. The table includes some 490,000 distinct CDR3 sequences, less than 25% detected once. Clinical symptoms, serum thyroxine, TRAb, thyroid ultrasound and orbital computed tomography informed diagnoses. PBMCs were derived from around 10 ml fresh peripheral blood. The germline V gene encodes CDR1 SQVTM and CDR2 ANQGSEA. The CDR3 covers 12 residues. Trimming cost V 3 bases and J 4 bases, with 9 bases left between them.

The source is a woman aged 70-85 years with Graves' ophthalmopathy. The sequencing input was blood. The genes are TRBV29-1 and TRBJ1-1, with D possibly being TRBD1 (5 bases). The CDR3 protein is CSVDGTGTEAFF. The CDR3, as DNA: TGCAGCGTTGACGGGACCGGCACTGAAGCTTTCTTT.